This section outlines one T cell receptor (beta chain) sequence together with its context. Its antigen is undetermined. The data are from a study of PD-1 blockade in classical Hodgkin lymphoma. Study summary: Treatment was intravenous nivolumab, 3 mg/kg every 2 weeks, until progression. Points from the study as a whole: Patients who responded completely had about the same baseline diversity as newly diagnosed patients. TCR diversity in CD4+, not CD8+, cells rose significantly by C4D1.

TCRdb's copy holds only in-frame clones and misses some; the assay was immunoSEQ multiplex PCR. The sample shows over 8,500 clones, 80% to 90% of them seen only once. The V end was cut by 5 bases, the J end by 7 bases, with 17 bases between. Germline V gene lookup returns CDR1 SGHTA and CDR2 FQGNSA. CDR3 length: 15 residues. As to time point: cycle 4 day 1 (C4D1), after more than 5 weeks of nivolumab. Each and every patient relapsed after autologous stem cell transplantation, and patients got differing brentuximab vedotin exposure. Best responses fell into complete response, partial response or progressive disease.

Sample: peripheral blood mononuclear cells (PBMCs), taken before the fourth cycle of nivolumab. The chain carries TRBV7-2 and TRBJ1-4, with D possibly matching TRBD1 (6 bases). The receptor's source is a human donor with classical Hodgkin lymphoma. In nucleotides, the CDR3 is TGTGCCAGCAGCCTCCCGACAGGAGGTAGTGAAAAACTGTTTTTT. It translates to CASSLPTGGSEKLFF.